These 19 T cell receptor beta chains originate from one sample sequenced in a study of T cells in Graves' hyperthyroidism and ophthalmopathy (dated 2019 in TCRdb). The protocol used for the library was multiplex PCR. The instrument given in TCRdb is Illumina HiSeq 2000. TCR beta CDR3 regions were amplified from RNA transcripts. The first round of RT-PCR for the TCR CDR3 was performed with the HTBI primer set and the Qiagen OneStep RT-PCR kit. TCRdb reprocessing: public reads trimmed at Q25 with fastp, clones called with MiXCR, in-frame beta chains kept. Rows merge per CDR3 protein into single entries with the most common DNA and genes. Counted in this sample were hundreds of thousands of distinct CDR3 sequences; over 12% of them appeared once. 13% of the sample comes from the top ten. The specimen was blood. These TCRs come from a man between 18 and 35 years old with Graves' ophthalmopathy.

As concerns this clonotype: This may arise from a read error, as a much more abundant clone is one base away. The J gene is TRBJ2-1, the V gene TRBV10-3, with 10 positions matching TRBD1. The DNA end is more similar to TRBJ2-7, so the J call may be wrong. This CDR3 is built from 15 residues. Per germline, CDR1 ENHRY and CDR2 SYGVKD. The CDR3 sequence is CAIREAGQGRNEQYF. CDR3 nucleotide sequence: TGTGCCATCAGGGAAGCGGGACAGGGGAGGAATGAGCAGTACTTC.

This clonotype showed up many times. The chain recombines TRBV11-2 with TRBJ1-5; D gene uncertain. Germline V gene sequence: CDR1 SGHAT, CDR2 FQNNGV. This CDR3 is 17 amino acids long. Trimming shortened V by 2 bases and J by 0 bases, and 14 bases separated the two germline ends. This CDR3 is CASSLSPGIYSNQPQHF. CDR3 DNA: TGTGCCAGCAGCTTATCCCCCGGGATCTATAGCAATCAGCCCCAGCATTTT.

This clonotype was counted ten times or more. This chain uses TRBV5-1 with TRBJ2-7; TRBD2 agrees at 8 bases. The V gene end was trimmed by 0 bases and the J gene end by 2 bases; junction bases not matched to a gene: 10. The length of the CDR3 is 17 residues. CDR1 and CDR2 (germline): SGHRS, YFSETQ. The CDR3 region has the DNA TGCGCCAGCAGCTTGGTTCCGAAGCGGGGGCATACCTACGAGCAGTACTTC. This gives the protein CASSLVPKRGHTYEQYF.

The CDR3 DNA is TGCAGTGCTAGTCGGGGGGAAGGTGGCTACACCTTC. Residues: CSASRGEGGYTF. This sequence joins TRBV20-1 and TRBJ1-2; D is possibly TRBD1 (5 bases). From germline, CDR1 is DFQATT and CDR2 SNEGSKA (reference sequence). With 3 bases removed from V and 7 bases from J, the gap between germline ends came to 12 bases. The CDR3 loop spans 12 amino acids.

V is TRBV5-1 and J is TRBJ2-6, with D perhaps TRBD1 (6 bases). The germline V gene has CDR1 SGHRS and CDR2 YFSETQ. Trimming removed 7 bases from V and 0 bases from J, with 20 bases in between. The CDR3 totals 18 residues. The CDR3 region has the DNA TGCGCCAGCGCAGGCTCCGGGACACTCACCTCTGGGGCCAACGTCCTGACTTTC. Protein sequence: CASAGSGTLTSGANVLTF.

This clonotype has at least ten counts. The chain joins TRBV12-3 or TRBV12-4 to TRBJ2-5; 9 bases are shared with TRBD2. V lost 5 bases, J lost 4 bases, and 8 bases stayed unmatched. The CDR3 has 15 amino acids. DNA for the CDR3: TGTGCCAGCAGTCTCAAGACTAGCGGTTCAGAGACCCAGTACTTC. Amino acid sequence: CASSLKTSGSETQYF.

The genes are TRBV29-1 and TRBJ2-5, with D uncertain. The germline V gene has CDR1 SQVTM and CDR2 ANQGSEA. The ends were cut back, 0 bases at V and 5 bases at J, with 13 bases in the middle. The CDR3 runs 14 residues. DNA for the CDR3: TGCAGCGTTGAAGAAAATGGAGTATTCGAGACCCAGTACTTC. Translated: CSVEENGVFETQYF.

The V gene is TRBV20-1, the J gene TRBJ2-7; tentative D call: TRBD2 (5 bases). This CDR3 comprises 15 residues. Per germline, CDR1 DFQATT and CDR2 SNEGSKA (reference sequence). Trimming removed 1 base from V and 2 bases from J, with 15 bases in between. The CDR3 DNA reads TGCAGTGCTAGAGTATGGAGGCGCCCAACCTACGAGCAGTACTTC. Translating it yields CSARVWRRPTYEQYF.

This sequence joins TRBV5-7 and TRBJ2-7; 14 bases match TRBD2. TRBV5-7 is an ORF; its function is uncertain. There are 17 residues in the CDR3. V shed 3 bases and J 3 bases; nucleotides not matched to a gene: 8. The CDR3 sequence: CASSSGLAGGIFYEQYF. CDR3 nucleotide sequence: TGTGCCAGCAGCTCCGGACTAGCGGGAGGAATCTTCTACGAGCAGTACTTC.

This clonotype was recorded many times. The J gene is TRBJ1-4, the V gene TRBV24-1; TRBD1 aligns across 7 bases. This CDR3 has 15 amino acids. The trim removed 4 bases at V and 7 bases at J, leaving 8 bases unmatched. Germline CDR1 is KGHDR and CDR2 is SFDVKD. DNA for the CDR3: TGTGCCACCAGTGAAACGACAGGGAGGGGTGAAAAACTGTTTTTT. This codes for CATSETTGRGEKLFF.

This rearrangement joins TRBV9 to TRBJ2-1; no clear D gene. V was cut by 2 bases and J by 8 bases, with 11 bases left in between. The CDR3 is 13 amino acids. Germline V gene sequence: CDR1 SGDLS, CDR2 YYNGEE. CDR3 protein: CASSVRVWDEQFF. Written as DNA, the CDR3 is TGTGCCAGCAGCGTTAGGGTGTGGGATGAGCAGTTCTTC.

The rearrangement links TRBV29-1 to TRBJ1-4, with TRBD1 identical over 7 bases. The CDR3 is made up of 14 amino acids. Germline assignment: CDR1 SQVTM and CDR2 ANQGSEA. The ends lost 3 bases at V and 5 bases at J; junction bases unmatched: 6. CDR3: CSVEDRDRNEKLFF. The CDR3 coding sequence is TGCAGCGTTGAGGACCGGGACAGAAATGAAAAACTGTTTTTT.

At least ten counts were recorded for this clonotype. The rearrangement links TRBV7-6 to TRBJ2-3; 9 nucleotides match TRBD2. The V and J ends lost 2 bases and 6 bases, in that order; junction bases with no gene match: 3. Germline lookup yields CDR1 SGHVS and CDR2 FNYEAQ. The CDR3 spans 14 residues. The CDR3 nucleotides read TGTGCCAGCAGCTTATGGCGGGGGGGCGATACGCAGTATTTT. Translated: CASSLWRGGDTQYF.

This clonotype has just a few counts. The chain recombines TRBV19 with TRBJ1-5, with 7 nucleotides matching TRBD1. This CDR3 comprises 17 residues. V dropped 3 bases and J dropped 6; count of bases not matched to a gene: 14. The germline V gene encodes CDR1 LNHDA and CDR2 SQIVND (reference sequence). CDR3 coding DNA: TGTGCCAGTAGTATTTCTGCTCGAGACAGGGAGCGTCAGCCCCAGCATTTT. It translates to CASSISARDRERQPQHF.

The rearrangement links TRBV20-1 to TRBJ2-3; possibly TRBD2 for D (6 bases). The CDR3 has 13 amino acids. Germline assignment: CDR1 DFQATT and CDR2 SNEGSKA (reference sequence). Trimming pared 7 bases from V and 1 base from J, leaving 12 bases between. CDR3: CSVAPGGTDTQYF. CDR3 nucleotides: TGCAGTGTAGCCCCGGGGGGCACAGATACGCAGTATTTT.

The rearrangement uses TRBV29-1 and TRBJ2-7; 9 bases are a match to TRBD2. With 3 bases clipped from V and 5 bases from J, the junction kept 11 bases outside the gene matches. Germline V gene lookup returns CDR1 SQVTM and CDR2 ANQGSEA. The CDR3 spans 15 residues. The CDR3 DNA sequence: TGCAGCGTTGATGATTTGGGCGGGAGGGCCAACGAGCAGTACTTC. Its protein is CSVDDLGGRANEQYF.

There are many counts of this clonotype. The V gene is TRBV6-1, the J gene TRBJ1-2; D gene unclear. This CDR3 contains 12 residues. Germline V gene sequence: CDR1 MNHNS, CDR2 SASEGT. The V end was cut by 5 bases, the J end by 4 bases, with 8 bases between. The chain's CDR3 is CASSHLLYGYTF. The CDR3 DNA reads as TGTGCCAGCAGTCACCTTCTCTATGGCTACACCTTC.

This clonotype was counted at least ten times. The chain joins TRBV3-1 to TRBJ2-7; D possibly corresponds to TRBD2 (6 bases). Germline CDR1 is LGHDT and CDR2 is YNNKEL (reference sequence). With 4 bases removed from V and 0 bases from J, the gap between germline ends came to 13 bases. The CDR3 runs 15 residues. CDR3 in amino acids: CASSPIAVSSYEQYF. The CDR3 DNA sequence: TGTGCCAGCAGCCCTATAGCGGTGAGCTCCTACGAGCAGTACTTC.

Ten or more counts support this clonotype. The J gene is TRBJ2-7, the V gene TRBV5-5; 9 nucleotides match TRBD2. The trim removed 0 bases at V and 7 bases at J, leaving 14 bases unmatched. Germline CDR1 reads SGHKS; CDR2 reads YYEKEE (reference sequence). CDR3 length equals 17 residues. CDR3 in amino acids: CASSLEGGGGINWEQYF. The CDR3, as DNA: TGTGCCAGCAGCTTGGAGGGCGGGGGGGGAATCAACTGGGAGCAGTACTTC.